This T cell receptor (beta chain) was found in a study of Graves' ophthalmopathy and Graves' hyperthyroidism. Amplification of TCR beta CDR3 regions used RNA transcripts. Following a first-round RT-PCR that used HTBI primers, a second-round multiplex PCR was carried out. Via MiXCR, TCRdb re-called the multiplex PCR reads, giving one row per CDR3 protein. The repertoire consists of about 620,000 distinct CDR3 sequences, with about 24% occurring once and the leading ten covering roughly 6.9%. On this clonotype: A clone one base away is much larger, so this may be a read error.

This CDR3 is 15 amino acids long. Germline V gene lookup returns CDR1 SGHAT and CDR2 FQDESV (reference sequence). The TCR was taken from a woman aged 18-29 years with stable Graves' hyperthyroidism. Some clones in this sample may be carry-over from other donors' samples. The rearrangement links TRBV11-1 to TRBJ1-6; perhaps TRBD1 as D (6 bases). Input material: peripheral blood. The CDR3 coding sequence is TGTGCCAGCAGAACCGGACAGACACATAATTCACACCTCCACTTT. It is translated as CASRTGQTHNSHLHF.